This T cell receptor (beta chain) originates from a study of blood T cell repertoires in COVID-19. Overall study context: Acute and convalescent COVID-19 specimens originated in the United States, Italy and Spain. T cells, B-cell-depleted T cells, or PBMCs provided the cDNA or gDNA that served as material.

In the source study's methods: Estimation of nucleated cell counts was performed using reference gene primer amplification. Sequenced by immunoSEQ multiplex PCR; TCRdb stores in-frame clones only, minus some. V and J calls and clone size are given by that table; D and trimming were obtained from the DNA. Here the sample spans 85,000 to 110,000 clones, approximately 87% being singletons. The CDR3 is 17 amino acids. V dropped 5 bases and J dropped 2; count of bases not matched to a gene: 7. The V gene's germline CDR1 is SEHNR and CDR2 FQNEAQ (reference sequence). Source material: peripheral blood. The rearrangement links TRBV7-9 to TRBJ2-2, with 11 bases that match TRBD2. The source is a human donor in a cohort sampled during active or convalescent COVID-19. The CDR3 spells CASSAPSGGTNTGELFF. The CDR3 nucleotides read TGTGCCAGCAGCGCACCTAGCGGGGGGACCAACACCGGGGAGCTGTTTTTT.